A selection of T cell receptor beta chains follows, all from one sample in a study of CD8+ T cells in alopecia areata. Generated by immunoSEQ multiplex PCR, the TCRdb table keeps only in-frame clones and is missing some. The table has 150,000 to 200,000 clones, about 62% seen once. The source material was CD4+ T cells sorted from blood, sampled at week 24, from a patient treated with tofacitinib. The receptors come from a human donor with alopecia areata. CDR3s include the opening cysteine and the closing phenylalanine or tryptophan. A D gene is named only where the DNA matches it firmly. Clone size is stated in some rows and not others, as once, few, many or a class when expanded.

NA few TRBJ1-3 TRBV5-4 15 CASSRGVLSGNTIYF TGTGCCAGCAGTCGCGGGGTACTCTCTGGAAACACCATATATTTT
TRBD1 NA TRBJ1-2 TRBV2 14 CASSEVRTGDGYTF TGTGCCAGCAGTGAAGTTCGGACAGGGGATGGCTACACCTTC
NA NA TRBJ1-1 TRBV2 13 CASSGKGGTEAFF TGTGCCAGCAGTGGGAAAGGGGGCACTGAAGCTTTCTTT
NA NA TRBJ1-2 TRBV13 14 CASSLGFGGDGYTF TGTGCCAGCAGCTTAGGTTTCGGGGGCGATGGCTACACCTTC
NA once TRBJ2-3 TRBV28 12 CASSQPGDTQYF TGTGCCAGCAGCCAACCAGGAGATACGCAGTATTTT
TRBD1 NA TRBJ2-7 TRBV18 16 CASSPPDRGRSGEQYF TGTGCCAGCTCACCGCCCGACAGGGGGCGCTCCGGTGAGCAGTACTTC
NA NA TRBJ2-7 TRBV30 12 CAWSRVYYEQYF TGTGCCTGGAGTAGGGTTTACTACGAGCAGTACTTC
NA once TRBJ2-7 TRBV29-1 11 CSVAAPDEQYF TGCAGCGTTGCGGCGCCGGACGAGCAGTACTTC
TRBD1 NA TRBJ2-5 TRBV2 19 CASSAFHGTGRKYQETQYF TGTGCCAGCAGTGCCTTTCATGGGACAGGCCGAAAGTACCAAGAGACCCAGTACTTC
TRBD1 NA TRBJ1-5 TRBV29-1 13 CSVATGVNQPQHF TGCAGCGTTGCTACAGGGGTCAATCAGCCCCAGCATTTT